These T cell receptor beta chains were read from a single sample in a study of T cell changes during pregnancy in multiple sclerosis. Libraries were prepared by immunoSEQ multiplex PCR; TCRdb keeps only in-frame clonotypes and omits some of them. This table holds 30,000 to 35,000 clones, around 90% found once. The sample in question was CD4+ T cells from peripheral blood mononuclear cells, obtained in the third trimester of pregnancy. The origin of the receptors is a female donor in good health, enrolled as a control in a pregnancy study. Both conserved end residues are part of each CDR3. The order of the fields is J gene, V gene, CDR3 protein.

j_call: TRBJ2-7
v_call: TRBV19
cdr3_aa: CATQASGTSSYEQYF

j_call: TRBJ2-1
v_call: TRBV6-5
cdr3_aa: CASSGGVRHEQFF

j_call: TRBJ2-1
v_call: TRBV25-1
cdr3_aa: CASSRQPSSYNEQFF

j_call: TRBJ2-1
v_call: TRBV19
cdr3_aa: CASSTGLAGAGNEQFF

j_call: TRBJ2-1
v_call: TRBV28
cdr3_aa: CASSFDDRGALNEQFF

j_call: TRBJ1-5
v_call: TRBV6-1
cdr3_aa: CASSVGGDQPQHF

j_call: TRBJ1-3
v_call: TRBV30
cdr3_aa: CAWHKNSGTGFSGNTIYF

j_call: TRBJ2-7
v_call: TRBV5-1
cdr3_aa: CASSSAGVRYEQYF

j_call: TRBJ2-1
v_call: TRBV7-9
cdr3_aa: CASSLGQYNEQFF

j_call: TRBJ2-7
v_call: TRBV27
cdr3_aa: CASKGGGYRSFDEQYF

j_call: TRBJ1-3
v_call: TRBV19
cdr3_aa: CASSYTTRQGRPGNTIYF

j_call: TRBJ1-2
v_call: TRBV5-1
cdr3_aa: CASSLGANYGYTF

j_call: TRBJ1-4
v_call: TRBV6-1
cdr3_aa: CASSESPGALNDEKLFF

j_call: TRBJ2-3
v_call: TRBV5-1
cdr3_aa: CASINGTSGRSDTQYF

j_call: TRBJ2-1
v_call: TRBV2
cdr3_aa: CASSVLSDWNEQFF

j_call: TRBJ2-2
v_call: TRBV7-2
cdr3_aa: CASSLGGGGRTGELFF

j_call: TRBJ1-6
v_call: TRBV7-6
cdr3_aa: CASSLGGLNSPLHF

j_call: TRBJ2-2
v_call: TRBV25-1
cdr3_aa: CASSPSYTGELFF

j_call: TRBJ1-1
v_call: TRBV5-4
cdr3_aa: CASSLGWTGGRSTEVFF

j_call: TRBJ2-2
v_call: TRBV18
cdr3_aa: CASSPPKGESTGELFF

j_call: TRBJ1-5
v_call: TRBV6-1
cdr3_aa: CASSASGIGNQPQHF

j_call: TRBJ1-2
v_call: TRBV19
cdr3_aa: CASKRPSEGYTF

j_call: TRBJ1-6
v_call: TRBV27
cdr3_aa: CASSLTPGNSPLHF

j_call: TRBJ2-5
v_call: TRBV18
cdr3_aa: CASSPQSRDGTQYF

j_call: TRBJ1-2
v_call: TRBV5-1
cdr3_aa: CASSLGGSSTTYGYTF

j_call: TRBJ1-3
v_call: TRBV6-1
cdr3_aa: CASSEFNGGSAGNTIYF

j_call: TRBJ2-7
v_call: TRBV10-2
cdr3_aa: CASTPPGQQYEQYF

j_call: TRBJ1-4
v_call: TRBV6-5
cdr3_aa: CASSRQGAGNEKLFF

j_call: TRBJ1-1
v_call: TRBV5-4
cdr3_aa: CASSLESGSRMNTEAFF

j_call: TRBJ2-7
v_call: TRBV2
cdr3_aa: CASRPGPSYEQYF

j_call: TRBJ2-7
v_call: TRBV29-1
cdr3_aa: CSVDRQGTYEQYF

j_call: TRBJ2-1
v_call: TRBV2
cdr3_aa: CASWGLRNSYNEQFF

j_call: TRBJ1-1
v_call: TRBV6-5
cdr3_aa: CASSLGTGGNTEAFF

j_call: TRBJ2-7
v_call: TRBV5-1
cdr3_aa: CASSLGPLAGPSYEQYF

j_call: TRBJ1-2
v_call: TRBV6-1
cdr3_aa: CASSDSGYGYTF

j_call: TRBJ2-1
v_call: TRBV19
cdr3_aa: CASSMGARNSYNEQFF

j_call: TRBJ2-3
v_call: TRBV14
cdr3_aa: CASSSRGLPSLDTQYF

j_call: TRBJ1-1
v_call: TRBV9
cdr3_aa: CASSVEGHTEAFF

j_call: TRBJ1-1
v_call: TRBV6-6
cdr3_aa: CASSYGGTANTEAFF

j_call: TRBJ2-7
v_call: TRBV6-1
cdr3_aa: CASSEALLGTSHEQYF

j_call: TRBJ2-3
v_call: TRBV7-7
cdr3_aa: CASSRRTSGANRDTQYF

j_call: TRBJ2-2
v_call: TRBV10-3
cdr3_aa: CAISDMRGSGTGELFF

j_call: TRBJ1-2
v_call: TRBV7-2
cdr3_aa: CASSLDRGAPGGYTF

j_call: TRBJ2-1
v_call: TRBV11-3
cdr3_aa: CASSLEAGFHEQFF

j_call: TRBJ2-3
v_call: TRBV9
cdr3_aa: CASSVGVRGRGTDTQYF

j_call: TRBJ1-1
v_call: TRBV29-1
cdr3_aa: CSVLDRVGTEAFF

j_call: TRBJ1-1
v_call: TRBV7-2
cdr3_aa: CASSFRAGIEAFF

j_call: TRBJ2-3
v_call: TRBV7-6
cdr3_aa: CASSQLAGGQVFTDTQYF

j_call: TRBJ2-1
v_call: TRBV6-1
cdr3_aa: CASSEGTGFYNEQFF

j_call: TRBJ1-2
v_call: TRBV27
cdr3_aa: CASSLRTGGIYGYTF

j_call: TRBJ2-2
v_call: TRBV29-1
cdr3_aa: CSVAGVSTGELFF

j_call: TRBJ1-5
v_call: TRBV6-6
cdr3_aa: CASSYTEGQSNQPQHF

j_call: TRBJ2-1
v_call: TRBV5-5
cdr3_aa: CASSWTRVNEQFF

j_call: TRBJ2-1
v_call: TRBV10-3
cdr3_aa: CAISEGTGTDNEQFF

j_call: TRBJ1-6
v_call: TRBV6-6
cdr3_aa: CASRQGGRDNSPLHF